The next 3 T cell receptor beta chains were all read from a single sample in a study of regulatory T cells in long-lasting Graves disease. As to time point: persistent/refractory GD, antithyroid drugs over 5 years with positive TRAb. From PBMCs, RNA was extracted and then used to make the TCR library. Assembly of TCR beta libraries relied on iRepertoire HTBI primers together with Arm-PCR of CDR3 regions. TCRdb re-called the multiplex PCR reads through MiXCR, storing one row per CDR3 protein. The table includes about 660,000 distinct CDR3 sequences, around 32% detected once. The sequencing used peripheral blood mononuclear cells (PBMCs), collected when the disease was refractory, from a patient treated with antithyroid drugs. The source of these receptors is a female donor with Graves disease.

This clonotype appeared many times. The chain uses TRBV12-3 or TRBV12-4 and TRBJ1-2; 7 bases agree with TRBD1. V was clipped by 6 bases and J by 4 bases; unmatched bases: 8. The CDR3 extends over 14 amino acids. The CDR3 nucleotides are TGTGCCAGCAGCCCTCCCGGGACAGTCTATGGCTACACCTTC. This translates into CASSPPGTVYGYTF.

The CDR3 loop is CASSYRGGQGDQPQHF. CDR3 in DNA: TGTGCCAGCAGTTACAGGGGAGGGCAGGGCGATCAGCCCCAGCATTTT. The rearrangement links TRBV6-2 or TRBV6-3 to TRBJ1-5; D is possibly TRBD1 (5 bases). This CDR3 contains 16 residues. Germline V gives CDR1 MNHEY, CDR2 SVGEGT. V lost 2 bases and J 5 bases, leaving 16 bases between the germline ends.

The gene calls are TRBV7-8 and TRBJ1-5; 7 bases agree with TRBD1. V lost 3 bases, J lost 7 bases, and 9 bases stayed unmatched. The germline V gene has CDR1 SGHVS and CDR2 FQNEAQ. There are 15 residues in the CDR3. Written as DNA, the CDR3 is TGTGCCAGCAGCTTCAATCAGGGGGTTCGGCAGCCCCAGCATTTT. It is translated as CASSFNQGVRQPQHF.